A selection of T cell receptor beta chains follows, all from one sample in a study of T cell responses to AZD1222 COVID-19 vaccine. Data came from immunoSEQ multiplex PCR; TCRdb stores just in-frame clones and leaves some out. Of some 150,000 clones listed, about 93% are singletons. The input for sequencing was peripheral blood, taken on day 0 of AZD1222 vaccination. Source of these receptors: an adult in good health. The conserved cysteine and the conserved F or W are not part of the CDR3 here. The D gene is left open where the match is weak.

CDR3aa	d_gene	v_gene	j_gene
SASKETQY	NA	TRBV20-1	TRBJ2-5
ASSIWDDPKTGELF	NA	TRBV19	TRBJ2-2
SASRQAYGYT	NA	TRBV20-1	TRBJ1-2
ASSPGTSQETQY	TRBD2	TRBV7-9	TRBJ2-5
ASSPTNQFEAF	NA	TRBV12-3/TRBV12-4	TRBJ1-1
ASSYSIGQPYGYT	NA	TRBV6-5	TRBJ1-2
ASSVGPTGGKDTQY	TRBD1	TRBV9	TRBJ2-3
ASSPRTSGREEQF	TRBD2	TRBV19	TRBJ2-1
ASSPRDRGEAF	TRBD1	TRBV19	TRBJ1-1
ASSLGQIPSFGAF	NA	TRBV5-6	TRBJ1-1
ASSVRGGKNIQY	TRBD2	TRBV19	TRBJ2-4
ASKGVGTPPGEQY	NA	TRBV19	TRBJ2-7
ASSLRPVGGRASGELF	TRBD2	TRBV7-9	TRBJ2-2
ASSYKTQGNYGYT	NA	TRBV7-2	TRBJ1-2
ASSLWTEGYT	NA	TRBV5-1	TRBJ1-2
SVEPGGPGNTIY	NA	TRBV29-1	TRBJ1-3
ASSQASLYGYT	NA	TRBV14	TRBJ1-2